This T cell receptor (beta chain) was recorded in a study of T cells in Graves' hyperthyroidism and ophthalmopathy (dated by TCRdb to between 2019 and 2020). Regarding the study in general: Peripheral blood was collected at initial diagnosis, before any treatment. Once sampling was done, hyperthyroidism patients were given methimazole at a starting dose of 30 mg daily, whereas ophthalmopathy patients were given high-dose intravenous methylprednisolone. Prospective prediction of ophthalmopathy was tested in an independent validation cohort of some 20 hyperthyroidism patients and 17 patients who later progressed to ophthalmopathy. TCR Vbeta CDR3 sequencing of 120 to 150 peripheral blood samples (roughly 43 ophthalmopathy, 75 or so hyperthyroidism and approximately 17 progressor patients) is reported in the paper. The roughly 91 discovery patients were randomly split 7:3 into training and test sets. In addition, the study compared T-cell repertoires in thyroid tissue and in blood from six Graves' hyperthyroidism patients. A discovery cohort of around 100 patients, roughly 45 with Graves' ophthalmopathy and about 58 with stable Graves' hyperthyroidism, was used to find distinguishing TCR V-J signatures. General conclusions and limits of the study: No statistical method was used to set the sample size in advance, and investigators knew the group allocation. In cross-validation, a model built on a 13 V-J signature told ophthalmopathy apart from stable hyperthyroidism with approximately 91% sensitivity and approximately 81% specificity, and in testing the same model reached 80%/75%. Most expanded thyroid clonotypes (frequency above 0.001) were also detected in blood, a finding suggesting that blood repertoires may reflect thyroid immune responses. In validation, the model predicted progression to ophthalmopathy a median of about 6 months before onset, with 65% to 71% sensitivity and 72.22% specificity.

This clonotype has more than one count but fewer than ten. What this receptor recognizes is not known. No much larger clone exists at a distance of one base, and base qualities are not known. The hyperthyroidism patients were between 18 and 65 years old and newly diagnosed, with a disease duration of less than 2 months. The study excluded patients with uncontrolled infections, other autoimmune diseases, pregnancy or lactation. Clinical symptoms, serum thyroxine and TRAb, thyroid ultrasound, and orbital computed tomography formed the basis for the diagnoses. Blood from progressor patients was drawn when they were first diagnosed with hyperthyroidism, before any ophthalmopathy symptoms appeared. PBMCs were isolated from 7.5 to 10 ml of fresh peripheral blood by Ficoll-Paque density gradient centrifugation. Progressor patients were first diagnosed with Graves' hyperthyroidism and then developed ophthalmopathy during follow-up. Total RNA was extracted with Trizol reagent, and quality was checked on an Agilent 2100 Bioanalyzer.

The TCR beta CDR3 regions were amplified from the RNA transcripts. A first-round RT-PCR of the TCR CDR3 used the HTBI primer set with the Qiagen OneStep RT-PCR kit. The libraries were constructed in a second round of multiplex PCR and then size-selected and purified. Paired-end sequencing of the libraries was performed with 100 bp reads on an Illumina HiSeq2000. On the study's bioinformatics: SOAPnuke was used to process the raw data, removing reads that contained adapters or uncalled bases, had a mean Phred below 15, or lacked an exact match to the constant primer or identifier. COPE v1.2.5 was used to merge the high-quality paired reads, and each unique nucleotide sequence was defined as a clonotype. MiTCR v1.1 was used to align the clonotypes against IMGT TRBV, TRBD and TRBJ reference segments. The analysis was restricted to V-J combinations with a frequency above 0.0001, which together covered just over 98% of the repertoires. A TCS score was defined as the ratio between F50 (clonal expansion) and ExV (chaos), using BLOSUM62-based TCRdist between CDR3 peptides within each V-J. Welch's t-statistics and random forest reduced 450 to 600 V-J features to under 15, which were used in a naive Bayes classifier (R e1071). TCRdb cleaned the public reads at Q25 with fastp, built clones with MiXCR and kept in-frame beta chains. Identical CDR3 proteins give one entry, which carries the most common genes and DNA. What appears here as the V and J calls and clone size reflects TCRdb's work, not the paper's. The sample table records 280,000 or so distinct CDR3 sequences; about 15% of these occur just once. Clones ranked in the top ten supply 30% of the sample.

What was sequenced was blood. The sequence derives from a woman between 50 and 59 years old with Graves' hyperthyroidism that later progressed to Graves' ophthalmopathy.

The DNA sequence is as follows: TGTGCCAGCAGTCCCTCACAGGTCTCTGGGGCCAACGTCCTGACTTTC. It is translated as CASSPSQVSGANVLTF. This chain is built from TRBV6-1 and TRBJ2-6; a tentative D match to TRBD1 spans 5 bases. V is reduced by 5 bases and J by 0 bases, leaving a spacing of 11 bases between them. Reading the germline V gene gives CDR1 MNHNS and CDR2 SASEGT. From the cysteine up to the phenylalanine, the CDR3 has a length of 16 residues. Of all the DNA, just the CDR3 is kept, 48 bases in frame from base 1.